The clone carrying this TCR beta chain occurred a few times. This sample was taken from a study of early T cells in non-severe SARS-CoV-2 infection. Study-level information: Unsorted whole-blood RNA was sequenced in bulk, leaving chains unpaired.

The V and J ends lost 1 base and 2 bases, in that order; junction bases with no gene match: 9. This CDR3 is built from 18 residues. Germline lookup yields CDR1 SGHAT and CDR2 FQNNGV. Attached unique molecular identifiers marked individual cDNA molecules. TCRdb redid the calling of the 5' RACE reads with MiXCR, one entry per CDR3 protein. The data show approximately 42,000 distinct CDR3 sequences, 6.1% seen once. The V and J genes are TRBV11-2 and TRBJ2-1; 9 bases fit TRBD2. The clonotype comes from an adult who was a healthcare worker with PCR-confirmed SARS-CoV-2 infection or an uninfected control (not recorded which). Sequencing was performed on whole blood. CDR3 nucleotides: TGTGCCAGCAGCTTAGTACAAGTAGCGGGGGAAACCTACAATGAGCAGTTCTTC. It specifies CASSLVQVAGETYNEQFF.